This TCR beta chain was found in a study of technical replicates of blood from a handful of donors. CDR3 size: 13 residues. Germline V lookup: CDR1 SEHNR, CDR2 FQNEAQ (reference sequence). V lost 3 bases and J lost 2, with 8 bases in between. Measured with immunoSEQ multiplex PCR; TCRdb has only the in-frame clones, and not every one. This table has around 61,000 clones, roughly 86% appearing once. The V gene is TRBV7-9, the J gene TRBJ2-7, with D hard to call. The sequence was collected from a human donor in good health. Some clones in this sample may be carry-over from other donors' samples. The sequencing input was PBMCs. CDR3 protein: CASSLAATYEQYF. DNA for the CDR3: TGTGCCAGCAGCTTGGCGGCTACCTACGAGCAGTACTTC. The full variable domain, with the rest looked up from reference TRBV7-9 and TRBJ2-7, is DTGVSQNPRHKITKRGQNVTFRCDPISEHNRLYWYRQTLGQGPEFLTYFQNEAQLEKSRLLSDRFSAERPKGSFSTLEIQRTEQGDSAMYLCASSLAATYEQYFGPGTRLTVT.